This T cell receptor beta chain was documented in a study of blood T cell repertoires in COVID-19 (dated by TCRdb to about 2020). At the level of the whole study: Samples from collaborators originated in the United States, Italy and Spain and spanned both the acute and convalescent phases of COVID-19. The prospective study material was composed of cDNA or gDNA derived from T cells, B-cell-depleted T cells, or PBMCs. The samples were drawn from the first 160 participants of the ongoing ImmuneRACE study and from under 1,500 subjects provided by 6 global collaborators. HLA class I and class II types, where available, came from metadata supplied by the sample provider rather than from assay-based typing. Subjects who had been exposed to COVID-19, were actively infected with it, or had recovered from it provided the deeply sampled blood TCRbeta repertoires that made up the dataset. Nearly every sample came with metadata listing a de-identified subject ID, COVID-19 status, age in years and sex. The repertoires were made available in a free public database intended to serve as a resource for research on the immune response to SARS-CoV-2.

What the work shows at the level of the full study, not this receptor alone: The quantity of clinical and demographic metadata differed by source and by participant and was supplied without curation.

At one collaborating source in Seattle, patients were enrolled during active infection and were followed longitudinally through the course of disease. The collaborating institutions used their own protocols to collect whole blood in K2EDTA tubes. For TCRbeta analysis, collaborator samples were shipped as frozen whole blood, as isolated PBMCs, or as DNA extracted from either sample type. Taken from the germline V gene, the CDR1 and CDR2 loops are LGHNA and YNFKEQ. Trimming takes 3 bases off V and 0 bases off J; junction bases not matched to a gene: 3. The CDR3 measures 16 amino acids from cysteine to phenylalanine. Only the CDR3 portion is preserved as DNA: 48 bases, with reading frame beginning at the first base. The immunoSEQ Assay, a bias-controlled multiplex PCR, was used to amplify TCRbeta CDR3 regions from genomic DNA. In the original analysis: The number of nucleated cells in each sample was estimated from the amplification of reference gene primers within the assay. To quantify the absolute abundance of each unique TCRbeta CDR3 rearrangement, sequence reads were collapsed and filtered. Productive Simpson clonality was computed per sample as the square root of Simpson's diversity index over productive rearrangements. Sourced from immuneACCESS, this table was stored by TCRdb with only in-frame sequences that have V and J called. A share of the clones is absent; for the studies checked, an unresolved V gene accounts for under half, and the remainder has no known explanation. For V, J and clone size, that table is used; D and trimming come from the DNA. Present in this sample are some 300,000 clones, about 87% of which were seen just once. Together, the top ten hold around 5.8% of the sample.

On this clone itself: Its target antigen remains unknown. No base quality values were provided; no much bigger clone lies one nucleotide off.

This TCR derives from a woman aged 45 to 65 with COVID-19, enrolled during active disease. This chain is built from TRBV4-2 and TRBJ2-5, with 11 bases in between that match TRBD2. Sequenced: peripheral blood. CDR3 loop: CASSQGLAEDQETQYF. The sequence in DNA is TGTGCCAGCAGCCAGGGACTAGCGGAGGACCAAGAGACCCAGTACTTC.